This TCR beta chain is drawn from a study of blood T cell repertoires in COVID-19. Study context: PBMCs, B-cell-depleted T cells, or T cells were the source of the cDNA or gDNA that made up the material.

Germline V gene lookup returns CDR1 SEHNR and CDR2 FQNEAQ (reference sequence). The CDR3 runs to 13 residues. Trimming took off 7 bases at V and 2 bases at J, with 11 bases between the two ends. Seattle-derived patients entered the study during active infection and were followed longitudinally. In the original analysis: Reference gene primer amplification gave estimated nucleated cell counts. This table comes from immunoSEQ multiplex PCR, and its TCRdb copy is limited to in-frame clones, with some not included. The V and J calls and clone size were taken over from that table, and D and trimming were inferred from the DNA. The sample holds about 130,000 clones, over 85% seen once.

This sequence joins TRBV7-9 and TRBJ1-2; a possible D gene is TRBD1 (6 bases). This sequence originates from a man in his 60s with COVID-19, enrolled during active disease. The sample taken for sequencing was peripheral blood. The DNA for the CDR3 is TGTGCCAGCACGGACAGAAGGAACTATGGCTACACCTTC. Encoded protein: CASTDRRNYGYTF. The whole variable domain, remainder taken from reference TRBV7-9 and TRBJ1-2, is DTGVSQNPRHKITKRGQNVTFRCDPISEHNRLYWYRQTLGQGPEFLTYFQNEAQLEKSRLLSDRFSAERPKGSFSTLEIQRTEQGDSAMYLCASTDRRNYGYTFGSGTRLTVV.